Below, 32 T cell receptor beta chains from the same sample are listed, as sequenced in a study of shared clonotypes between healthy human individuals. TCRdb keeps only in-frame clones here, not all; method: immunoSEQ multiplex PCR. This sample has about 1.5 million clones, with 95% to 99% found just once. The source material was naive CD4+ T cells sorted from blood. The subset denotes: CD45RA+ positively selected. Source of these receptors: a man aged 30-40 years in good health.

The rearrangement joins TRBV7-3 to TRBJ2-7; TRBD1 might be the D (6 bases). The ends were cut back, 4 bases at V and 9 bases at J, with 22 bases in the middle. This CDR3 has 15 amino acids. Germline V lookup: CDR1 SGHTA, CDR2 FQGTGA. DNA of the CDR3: TGTGCCAGCAGCTCCAACGGGGCAGGGGTAATGGTGCAGTACTTC. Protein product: CASSSNGAGVMVQYF.

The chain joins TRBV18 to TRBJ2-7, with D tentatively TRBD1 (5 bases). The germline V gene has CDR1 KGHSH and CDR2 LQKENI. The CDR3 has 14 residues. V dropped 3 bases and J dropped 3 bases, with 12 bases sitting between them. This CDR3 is CASSPPSDSYEQYF. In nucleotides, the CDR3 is TGTGCCAGCTCACCCCCTTCCGACAGCTACGAGCAGTACTTC. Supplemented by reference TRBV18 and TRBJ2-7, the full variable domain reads NAGVMQNPRHLVRRRGQEARLRCSPMKGHSHVYWYRQLPEEGLKFMVYLQKENIIDESGMPKERFSAEFPKEGPSILRIQQVVRGDSAAYFCASSPPSDSYEQYFGPGTRLTVT.

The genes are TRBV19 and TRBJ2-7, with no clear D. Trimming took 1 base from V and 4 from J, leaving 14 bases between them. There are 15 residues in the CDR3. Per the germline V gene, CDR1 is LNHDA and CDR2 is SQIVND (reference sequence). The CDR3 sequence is CASSIAVGRKYEQYF. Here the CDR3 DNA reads TGTGCCAGTAGTATAGCGGTCGGCAGAAAGTACGAGCAGTACTTC.

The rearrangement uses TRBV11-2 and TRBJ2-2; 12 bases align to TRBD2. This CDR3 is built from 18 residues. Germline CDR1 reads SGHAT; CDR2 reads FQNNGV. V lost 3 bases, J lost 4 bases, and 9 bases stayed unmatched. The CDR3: CASSFGLAGTSITGELFF. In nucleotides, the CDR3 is TGTGCCAGCAGCTTCGGACTAGCGGGGACGTCGATCACCGGGGAGCTGTTTTTT.

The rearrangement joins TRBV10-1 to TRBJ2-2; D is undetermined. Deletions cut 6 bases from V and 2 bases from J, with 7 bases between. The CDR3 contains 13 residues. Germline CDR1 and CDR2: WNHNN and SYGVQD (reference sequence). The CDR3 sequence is CASSNINTGELFF. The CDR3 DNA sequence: TGCGCCAGCAGCAACATAAACACCGGGGAGCTGTTTTTT.

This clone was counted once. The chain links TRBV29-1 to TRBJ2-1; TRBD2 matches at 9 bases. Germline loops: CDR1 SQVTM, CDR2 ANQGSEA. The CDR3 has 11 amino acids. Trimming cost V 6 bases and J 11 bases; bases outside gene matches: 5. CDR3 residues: CSVVTSGKQFF. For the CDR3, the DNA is TGCAGCGTCGTGACTAGCGGAAAGCAGTTCTTC.

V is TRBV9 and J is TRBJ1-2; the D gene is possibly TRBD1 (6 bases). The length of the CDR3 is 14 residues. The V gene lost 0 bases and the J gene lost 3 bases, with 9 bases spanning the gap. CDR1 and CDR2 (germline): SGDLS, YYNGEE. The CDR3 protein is CASSVGGQDYGYTF. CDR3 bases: TGTGCCAGCAGCGTAGGGGGACAAGACTATGGCTACACCTTC.

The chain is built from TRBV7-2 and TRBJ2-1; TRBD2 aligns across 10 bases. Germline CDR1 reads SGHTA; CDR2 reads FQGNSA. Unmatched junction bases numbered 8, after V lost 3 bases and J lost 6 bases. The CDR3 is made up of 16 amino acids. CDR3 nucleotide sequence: TGTGCCAGCAGCTTGAGACAGCGGGAGGGCCTCAATGAGCAGTTCTTC. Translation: CASSLRQREGLNEQFF.

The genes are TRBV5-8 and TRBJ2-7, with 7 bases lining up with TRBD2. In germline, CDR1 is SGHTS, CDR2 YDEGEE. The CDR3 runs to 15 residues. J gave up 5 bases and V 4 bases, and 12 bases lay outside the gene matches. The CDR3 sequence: CASSHPRPGGNEQYF. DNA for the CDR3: TGTGCCAGCAGCCACCCCCGGCCGGGAGGCAACGAGCAGTACTTC.

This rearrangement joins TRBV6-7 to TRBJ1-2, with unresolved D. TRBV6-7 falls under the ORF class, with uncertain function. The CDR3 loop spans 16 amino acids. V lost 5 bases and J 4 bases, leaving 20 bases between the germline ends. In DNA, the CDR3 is TGTGCCAGCAGTGACTGGATGCGTATAAAGACCTATGGCTACACCTTC. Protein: CASSDWMRIKTYGYTF.

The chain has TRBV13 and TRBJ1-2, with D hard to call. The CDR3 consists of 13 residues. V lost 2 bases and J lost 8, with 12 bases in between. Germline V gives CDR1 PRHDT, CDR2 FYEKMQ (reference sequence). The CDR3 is CASSLFRHWGYTF. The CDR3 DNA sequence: TGTGCCAGCAGCTTATTCCGACACTGGGGCTACACCTTC.

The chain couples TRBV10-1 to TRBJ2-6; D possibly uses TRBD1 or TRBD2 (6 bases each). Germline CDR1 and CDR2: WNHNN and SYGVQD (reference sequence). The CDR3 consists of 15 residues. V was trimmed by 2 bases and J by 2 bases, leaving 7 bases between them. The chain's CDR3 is CASSEGGPGANVLTF. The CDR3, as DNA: TGCGCCAGCAGTGAGGGGGGGCCTGGGGCCAACGTCCTGACTTTC.

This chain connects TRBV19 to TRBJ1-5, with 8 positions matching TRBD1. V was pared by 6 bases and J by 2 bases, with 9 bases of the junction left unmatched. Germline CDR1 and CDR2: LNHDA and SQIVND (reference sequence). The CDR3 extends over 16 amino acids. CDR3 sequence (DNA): TGTGCCAGTAGACCCGGACAGGGCTACCGCAATCAGCCCCAGCATTTT. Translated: CASRPGQGYRNQPQHF.

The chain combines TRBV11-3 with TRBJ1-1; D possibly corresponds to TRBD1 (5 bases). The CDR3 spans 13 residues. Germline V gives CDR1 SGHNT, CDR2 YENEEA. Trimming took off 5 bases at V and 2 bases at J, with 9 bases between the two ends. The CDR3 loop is CASSVTANTEAFF. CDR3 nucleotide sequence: TGTGCCAGCAGCGTGACAGCTAACACTGAAGCTTTCTTT.

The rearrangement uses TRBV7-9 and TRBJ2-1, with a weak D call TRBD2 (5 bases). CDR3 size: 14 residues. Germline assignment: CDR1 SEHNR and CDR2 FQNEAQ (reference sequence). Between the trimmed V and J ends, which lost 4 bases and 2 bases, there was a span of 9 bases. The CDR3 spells CASSSRTAYNEQFF. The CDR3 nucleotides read TGTGCCAGCAGCTCCCGGACTGCCTACAATGAGCAGTTCTTC.

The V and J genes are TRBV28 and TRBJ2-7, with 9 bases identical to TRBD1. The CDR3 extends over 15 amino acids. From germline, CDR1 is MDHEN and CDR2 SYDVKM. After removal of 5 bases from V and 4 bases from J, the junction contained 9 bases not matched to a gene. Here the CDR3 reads CASSGHRGPPYEQYF. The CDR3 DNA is TGTGCCAGCAGTGGGCACAGGGGGCCCCCTTACGAGCAGTACTTC.

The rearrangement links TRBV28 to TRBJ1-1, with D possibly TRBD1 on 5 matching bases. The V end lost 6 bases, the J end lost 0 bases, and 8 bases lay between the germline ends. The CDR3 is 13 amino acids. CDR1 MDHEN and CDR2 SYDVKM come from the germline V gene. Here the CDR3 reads CASSQGVNTEAFF. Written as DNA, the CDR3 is TGTGCCAGCAGCCAAGGGGTGAACACTGAAGCTTTCTTT.

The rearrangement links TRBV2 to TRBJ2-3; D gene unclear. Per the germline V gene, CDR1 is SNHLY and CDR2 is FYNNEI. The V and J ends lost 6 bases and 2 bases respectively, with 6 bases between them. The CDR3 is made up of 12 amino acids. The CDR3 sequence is CASSPATDTQYF. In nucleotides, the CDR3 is TGTGCCAGCAGCCCCGCCACAGATACGCAGTATTTT.

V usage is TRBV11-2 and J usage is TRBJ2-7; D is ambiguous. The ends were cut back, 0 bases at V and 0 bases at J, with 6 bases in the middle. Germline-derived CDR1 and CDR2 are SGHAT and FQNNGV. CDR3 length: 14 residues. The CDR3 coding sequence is TGTGCCAGCAGCTTAGACACCCTCTCCTACGAGCAGTACTTC. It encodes CASSLDTLSYEQYF.

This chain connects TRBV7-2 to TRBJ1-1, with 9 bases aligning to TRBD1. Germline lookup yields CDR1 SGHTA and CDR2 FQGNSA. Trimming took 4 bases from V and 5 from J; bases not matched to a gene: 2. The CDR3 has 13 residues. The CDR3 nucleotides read TGTGCCAGCAGCTACAGGGGGCGGACTGAAGCTTTCTTT. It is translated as CASSYRGRTEAFF. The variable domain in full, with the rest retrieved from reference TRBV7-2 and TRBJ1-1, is GAGVSQSPSNKVTEKGKDVELRCDPISGHTALYWYRQSLGQGLEFLIYFQGNSAPDKSGLPSDRFSAERTGGSVSTLTIQRTQQEDSAVYLCASSYRGRTEAFFGQGTRLTVV.

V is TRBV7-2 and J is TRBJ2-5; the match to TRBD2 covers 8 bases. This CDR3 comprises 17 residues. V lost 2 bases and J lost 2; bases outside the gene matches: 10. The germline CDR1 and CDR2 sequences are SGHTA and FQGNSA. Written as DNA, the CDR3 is TGTGCCAGCAGCTTAAGGCTCCGGTCTAGCGGGCAAGAGACCCAGTACTTC. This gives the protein CASSLRLRSSGQETQYF.

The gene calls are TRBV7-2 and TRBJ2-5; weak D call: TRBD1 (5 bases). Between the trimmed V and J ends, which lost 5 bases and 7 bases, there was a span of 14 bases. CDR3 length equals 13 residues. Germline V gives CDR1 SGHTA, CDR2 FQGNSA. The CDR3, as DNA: TGTGCCAGCAGCCCCAGGGCCCTAGGGACCCAGTACTTC. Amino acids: CASSPRALGTQYF.

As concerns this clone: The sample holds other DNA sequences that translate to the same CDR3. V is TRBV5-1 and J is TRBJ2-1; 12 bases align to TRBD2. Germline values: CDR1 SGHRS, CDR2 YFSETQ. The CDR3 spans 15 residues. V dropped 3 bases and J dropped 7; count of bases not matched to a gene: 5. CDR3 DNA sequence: TGCGCCAGCAGCTCGCTAGCGGGAGGGTCGAATGAGCAGTTCTTC. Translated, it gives CASSSLAGGSNEQFF.

The CDR3 DNA reads as TGTGCCAGCAGCTTACAGCACTCAGGGGACAATGAGCAGTTCTTC. This gives the protein CASSLQHSGDNEQFF. V usage is TRBV7-8 and J usage is TRBJ2-1; D is perhaps TRBD1 (6 bases). The CDR3 has 15 amino acids. Germline V lookup: CDR1 SGHVS, CDR2 FQNEAQ. Trimming left V 2 bases short and J 5 bases short, with 13 bases between.

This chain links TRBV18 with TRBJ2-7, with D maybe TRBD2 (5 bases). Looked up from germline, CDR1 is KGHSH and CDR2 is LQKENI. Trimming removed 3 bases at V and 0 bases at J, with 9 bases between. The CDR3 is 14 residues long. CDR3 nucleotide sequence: TGTGCCAGCTCACCCCCTGGACTCTCCTACGAGCAGTACTTC. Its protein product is CASSPPGLSYEQYF.

This CDR3 reads CASMGTVTETQYF. CDR3 coding DNA: TGTGCCAGCATGGGGACGGTCACGGAGACCCAGTACTTC. This chain connects TRBV2 to TRBJ2-5; D is perhaps TRBD1 or TRBD2 (5 bases each). The CDR3 contains 13 residues. The V and J ends lost 7 bases and 5 bases respectively, with 14 bases between them. Germline-derived CDR1 and CDR2 are SNHLY and FYNNEI.

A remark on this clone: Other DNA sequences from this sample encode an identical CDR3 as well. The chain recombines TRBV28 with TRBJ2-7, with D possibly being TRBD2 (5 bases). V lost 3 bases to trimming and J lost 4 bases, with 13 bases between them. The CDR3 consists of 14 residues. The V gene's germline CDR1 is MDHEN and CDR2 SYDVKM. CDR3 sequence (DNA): TGTGCCAGCAGTTTCAGTGGGCGCGGGTACGAGCAGTACTTC. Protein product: CASSFSGRGYEQYF.

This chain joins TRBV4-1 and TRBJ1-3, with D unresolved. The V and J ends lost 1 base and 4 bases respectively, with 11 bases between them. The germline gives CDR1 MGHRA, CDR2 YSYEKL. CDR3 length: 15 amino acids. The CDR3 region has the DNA TGCGCCAGCAGCCAAGGGACTCAGGCGGGAAACACCATATATTTT. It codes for CASSQGTQAGNTIYF.

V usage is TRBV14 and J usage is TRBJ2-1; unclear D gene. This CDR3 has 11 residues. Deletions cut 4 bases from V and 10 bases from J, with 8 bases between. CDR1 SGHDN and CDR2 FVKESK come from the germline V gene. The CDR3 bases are TGTGCCAGCAGCCTTGGGTCGGAGCAGTTCTTC. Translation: CASSLGSEQFF. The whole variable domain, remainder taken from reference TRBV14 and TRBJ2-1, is EAGVTQFPSHSVIEKGQTVTLRCDPISGHDNLYWYRRVMGKEIKFLLHFVKESKQDESGMPNNRFLAERTGGTYSTLKVQPAELEDSGVYFCASSLGSEQFFGPGTRLTVL.

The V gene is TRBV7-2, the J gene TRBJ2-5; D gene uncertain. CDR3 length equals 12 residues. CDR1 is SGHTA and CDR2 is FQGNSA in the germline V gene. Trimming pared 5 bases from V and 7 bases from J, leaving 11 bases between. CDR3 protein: CASSRNVATQYF. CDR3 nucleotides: TGTGCCAGCAGCCGCAATGTTGCGACCCAGTACTTC.

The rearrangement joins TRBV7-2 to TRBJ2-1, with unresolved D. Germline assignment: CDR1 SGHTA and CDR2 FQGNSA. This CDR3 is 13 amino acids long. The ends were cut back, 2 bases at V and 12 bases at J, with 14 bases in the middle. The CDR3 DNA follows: TGTGCCAGCAGCTTAAGTCCGTCGCGAGGGCAGTTCTTC. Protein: CASSLSPSRGQFF.

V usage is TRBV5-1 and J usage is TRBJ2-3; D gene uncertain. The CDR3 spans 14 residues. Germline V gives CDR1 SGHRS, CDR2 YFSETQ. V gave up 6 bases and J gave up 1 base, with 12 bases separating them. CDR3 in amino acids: CASTDSLGTDTQYF. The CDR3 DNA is TGCGCCAGCACGGATTCCCTAGGCACAGATACGCAGTATTTT.